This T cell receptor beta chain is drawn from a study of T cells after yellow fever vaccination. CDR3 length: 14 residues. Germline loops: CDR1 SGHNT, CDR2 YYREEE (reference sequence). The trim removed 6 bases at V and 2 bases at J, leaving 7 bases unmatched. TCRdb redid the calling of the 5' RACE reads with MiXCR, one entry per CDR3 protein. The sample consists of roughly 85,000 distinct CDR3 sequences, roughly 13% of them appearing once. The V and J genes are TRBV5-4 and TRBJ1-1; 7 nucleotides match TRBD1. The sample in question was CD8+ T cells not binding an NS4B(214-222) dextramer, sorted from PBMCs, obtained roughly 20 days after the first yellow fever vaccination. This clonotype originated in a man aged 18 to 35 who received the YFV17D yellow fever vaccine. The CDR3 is CASNLKGANTEAFF. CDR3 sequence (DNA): TGTGCCAGCAACTTAAAGGGGGCAAACACTGAAGCTTTCTTT.